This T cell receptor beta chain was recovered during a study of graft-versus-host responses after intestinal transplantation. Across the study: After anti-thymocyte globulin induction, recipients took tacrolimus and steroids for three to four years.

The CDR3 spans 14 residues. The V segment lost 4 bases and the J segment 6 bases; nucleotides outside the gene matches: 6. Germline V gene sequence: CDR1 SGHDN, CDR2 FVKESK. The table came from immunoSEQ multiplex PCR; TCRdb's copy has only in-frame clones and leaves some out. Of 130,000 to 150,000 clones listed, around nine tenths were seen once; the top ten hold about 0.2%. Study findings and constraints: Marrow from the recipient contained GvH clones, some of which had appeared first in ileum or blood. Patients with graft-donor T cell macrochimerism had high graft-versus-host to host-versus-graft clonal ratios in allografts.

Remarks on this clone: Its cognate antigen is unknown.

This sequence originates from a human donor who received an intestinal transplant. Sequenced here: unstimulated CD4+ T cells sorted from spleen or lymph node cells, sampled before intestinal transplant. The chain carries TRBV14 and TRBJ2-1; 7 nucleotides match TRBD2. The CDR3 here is CASSRLGLGNEQFF. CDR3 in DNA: TGTGCCAGCAGCCGACTCGGACTAGGCAATGAGCAGTTCTTC.